This T cell receptor beta chain was sequenced in a study of cytomegalovirus exposure and HLA in healthy donors. Worth noting for this clone: The antigen is unknown.

Germline values: CDR1 SGHAT, CDR2 FQNNGV. The CDR3 covers 15 residues. Trimming pared 2 bases from V and 5 bases from J, leaving 12 bases between. General observations from the study: TCR association rates varied by HLA locus in a later analysis, with DRB1 highest and HLA-C lowest.

This PCR relied on a set of 60 Vbeta primers and 13 Jbeta primers. Using immunoSEQ multiplex PCR, the repertoire was profiled, and TCRdb retains in-frame clones only, with some absent. The sample consists of about 98,000 clones, approximately 78% of them appearing once. The chain links TRBV11-2 to TRBJ2-2; perhaps TRBD1 as D (5 bases). Sequencing used PBMCs. The source of this sequence is a man aged 40-49 years in good health and CMV-seronegative. Here the CDR3 reads CASSLPERGTGELFF. Here the CDR3 DNA reads TGTGCCAGCAGCTTACCCGAAAGGGGTACCGGGGAGCTGTTTTTT.